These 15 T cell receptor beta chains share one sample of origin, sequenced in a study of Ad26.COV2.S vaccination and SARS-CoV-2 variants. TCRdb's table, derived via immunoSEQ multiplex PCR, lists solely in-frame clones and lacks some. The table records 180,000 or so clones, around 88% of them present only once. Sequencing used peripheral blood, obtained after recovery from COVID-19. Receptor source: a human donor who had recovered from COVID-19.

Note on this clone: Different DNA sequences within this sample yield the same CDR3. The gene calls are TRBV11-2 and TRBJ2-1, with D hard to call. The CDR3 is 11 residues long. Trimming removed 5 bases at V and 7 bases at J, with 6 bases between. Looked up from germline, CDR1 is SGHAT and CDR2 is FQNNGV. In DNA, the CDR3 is TGTGCCAGCAGCCCCGGTAATGAGCAGTTCTTC. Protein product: CASSPGNEQFF.

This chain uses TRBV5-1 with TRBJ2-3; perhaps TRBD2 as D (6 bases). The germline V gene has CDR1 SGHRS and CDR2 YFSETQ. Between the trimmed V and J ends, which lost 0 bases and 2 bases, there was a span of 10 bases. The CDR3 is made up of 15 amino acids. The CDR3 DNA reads TGCGCCAGCAGCTTGGGCGGGGCCATCACAGATACGCAGTATTTT. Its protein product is CASSLGGAITDTQYF.

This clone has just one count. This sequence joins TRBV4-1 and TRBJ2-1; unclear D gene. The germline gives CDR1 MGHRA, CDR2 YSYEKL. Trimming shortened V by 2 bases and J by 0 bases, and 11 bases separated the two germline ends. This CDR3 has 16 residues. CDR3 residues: CASSQRALSSYNEQFF. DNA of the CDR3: TGCGCCAGCAGCCAACGGGCCCTAAGCTCCTACAATGAGCAGTTCTTC.

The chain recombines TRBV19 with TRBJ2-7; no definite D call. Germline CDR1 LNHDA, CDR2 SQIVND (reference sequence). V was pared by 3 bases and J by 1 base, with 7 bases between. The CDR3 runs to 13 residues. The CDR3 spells CASSITPSYEQYF. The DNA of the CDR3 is TGTGCCAGTAGTATTACCCCTTCCTACGAGCAGTACTTC.

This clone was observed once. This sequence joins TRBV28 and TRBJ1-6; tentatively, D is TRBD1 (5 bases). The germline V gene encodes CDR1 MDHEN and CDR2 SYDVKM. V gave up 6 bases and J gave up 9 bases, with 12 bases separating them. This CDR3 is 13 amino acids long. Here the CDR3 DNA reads TGTGCCAGCAGCGAGGGGTTTAGTTCACCCCTCCACTTT. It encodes CASSEGFSSPLHF.

The CDR3 bases are TGTGCCAGCTCACCACGTCGATTGGCAGGGCCGGGGAGAGAGCAGTACTTC. The encoded protein is CASSPRRLAGPGREQYF. The chain couples TRBV18 to TRBJ2-7; D may be TRBD1 or TRBD2 (5 bases each). V gave up 1 base and J gave up 7 bases, with 23 bases separating them. The length of the CDR3 is 17 residues. Germline V gives CDR1 KGHSH, CDR2 LQKENI.

DNA of the CDR3: TGTGCCAGCAGCTTGGGAGGACCCACCTACGAGCAGTACTTC. Protein: CASSLGGPTYEQYF. This chain uses TRBV5-5 with TRBJ2-7; no reliable D call. Looked up from germline, CDR1 is SGHKS and CDR2 is YYEKEE (reference sequence). V was cut by 0 bases and J by 2 bases, with 9 bases left in between. This CDR3 comprises 14 residues.

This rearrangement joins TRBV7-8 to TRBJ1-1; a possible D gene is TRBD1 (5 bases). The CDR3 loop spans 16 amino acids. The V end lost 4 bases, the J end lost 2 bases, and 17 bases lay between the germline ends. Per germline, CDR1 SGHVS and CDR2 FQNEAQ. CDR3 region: CASSSRGPYINTEAFF. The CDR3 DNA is TGTGCCAGCAGCTCACGGGGCCCCTACATTAACACTGAAGCTTTCTTT.

CDR3 coding DNA: TGTGCCAGTAGTTCCCCCCGACAGGGGTTCAATCAGCCCCAGCATTTT. This encodes CASSSPRQGFNQPQHF. V and J are TRBV19 and TRBJ1-5; 8 bases match TRBD1. The CDR3 has 16 amino acids. Germline V gives CDR1 LNHDA, CDR2 SQIVND (reference sequence). V gave up 5 bases and J gave up 3 bases; unmatched junction bases: 9.

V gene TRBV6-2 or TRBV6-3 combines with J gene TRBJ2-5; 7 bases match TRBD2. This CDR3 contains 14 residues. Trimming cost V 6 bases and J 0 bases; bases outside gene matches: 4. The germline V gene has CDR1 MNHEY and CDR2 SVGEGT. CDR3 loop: CASSPGRYQETQYF. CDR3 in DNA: TGTGCCAGCAGCCCCGGGAGGTACCAAGAGACCCAGTACTTC.

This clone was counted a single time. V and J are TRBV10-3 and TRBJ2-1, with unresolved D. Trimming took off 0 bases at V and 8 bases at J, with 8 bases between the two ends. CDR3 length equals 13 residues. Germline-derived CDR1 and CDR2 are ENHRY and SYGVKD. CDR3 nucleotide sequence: TGTGCCATCAGTGAGTCCGGAGCCCATGAGCAGTTCTTC. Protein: CAISESGAHEQFF.

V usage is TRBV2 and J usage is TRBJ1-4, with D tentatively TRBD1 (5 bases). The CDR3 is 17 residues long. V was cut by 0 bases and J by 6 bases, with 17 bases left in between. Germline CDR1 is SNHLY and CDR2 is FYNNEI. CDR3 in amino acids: CASSEALLGQGDEKLFF. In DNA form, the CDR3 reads TGTGCCAGCAGTGAAGCGCTTCTGGGGCAGGGAGATGAAAAACTGTTTTTT. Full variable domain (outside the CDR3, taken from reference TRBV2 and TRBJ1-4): EPEVTQTPSHQVTQMGQEVILRCVPISNHLYFYWYRQILGQKVEFLVSFYNNEISEKSEIFDDQFSVERPDGSNFTLKIRSTKLEDSAMYFCASSEALLGQGDEKLFFGSGTQLSVL.

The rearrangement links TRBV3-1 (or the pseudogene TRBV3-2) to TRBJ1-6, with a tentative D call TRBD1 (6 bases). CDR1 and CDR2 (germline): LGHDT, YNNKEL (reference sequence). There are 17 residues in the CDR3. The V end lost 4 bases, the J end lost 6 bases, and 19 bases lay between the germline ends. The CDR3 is CASSPYLGGGANSPLHF. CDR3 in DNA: TGTGCCAGCAGCCCATACTTAGGGGGAGGGGCTAATTCACCCCTCCACTTT.

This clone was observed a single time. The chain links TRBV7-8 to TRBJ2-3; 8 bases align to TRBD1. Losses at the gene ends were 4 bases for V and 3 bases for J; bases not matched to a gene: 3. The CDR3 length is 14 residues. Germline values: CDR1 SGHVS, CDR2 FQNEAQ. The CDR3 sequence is CASSSGTGTDTQYF. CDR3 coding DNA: TGTGCCAGCAGCTCCGGGACAGGTACAGATACGCAGTATTTT.

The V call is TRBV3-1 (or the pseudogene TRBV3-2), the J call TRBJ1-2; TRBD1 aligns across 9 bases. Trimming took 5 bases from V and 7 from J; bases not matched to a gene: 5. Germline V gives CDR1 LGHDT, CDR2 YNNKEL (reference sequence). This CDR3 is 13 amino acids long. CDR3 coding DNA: TGTGCCAGCAGCGACACAGGGGGCATTGGCTACACCTTC. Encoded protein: CASSDTGGIGYTF.